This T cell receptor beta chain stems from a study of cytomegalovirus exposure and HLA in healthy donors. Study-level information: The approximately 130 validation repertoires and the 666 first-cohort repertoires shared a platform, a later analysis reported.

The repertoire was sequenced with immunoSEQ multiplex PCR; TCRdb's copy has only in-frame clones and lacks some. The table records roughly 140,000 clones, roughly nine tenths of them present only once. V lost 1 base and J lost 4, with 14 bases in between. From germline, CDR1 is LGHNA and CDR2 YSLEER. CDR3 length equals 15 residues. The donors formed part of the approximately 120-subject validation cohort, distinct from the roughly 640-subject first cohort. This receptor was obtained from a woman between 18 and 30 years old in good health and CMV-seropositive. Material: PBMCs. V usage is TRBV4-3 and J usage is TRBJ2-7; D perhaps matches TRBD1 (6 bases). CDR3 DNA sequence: TGCGCCAGCAGCCAAGCCACAGGGTTTGGGTACGAGCAGTACTTC. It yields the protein CASSQATGFGYEQYF.